Presented here are 16 T cell receptor beta chains from one specimen sequenced in a study of cytomegalovirus exposure and HLA in healthy donors. PCR employed 60 Vbeta and 13 Jbeta primers. Assay: immunoSEQ multiplex PCR; the TCRdb copy retains only in-frame clones and omits some. The table records about 150,000 clones, about two thirds of them present only once. Sequencing was done on a sample of PBMCs. The receptors shown here come from a woman in her thirties or forties in good health and CMV-seronegative.

The chain has TRBV6-5 and TRBJ2-1, with 10 bases lining up with TRBD2. V gave up 6 bases and J gave up 2 bases; unmatched junction bases: 4. Germline V CDR1 and CDR2: MNHEY, SVGAGI. The CDR3 spans 15 residues. In nucleotides, the CDR3 is TGTGCCAGCAGCCTAACTAGCGGGGCCTACAATGAGCAGTTCTTC. Translated: CASSLTSGAYNEQFF.

The chain recombines TRBV29-1 with TRBJ2-1, with 12 bases fitting TRBD2. Germline V gene data show CDR1 as SQVTM and CDR2 as ANQGSEA. CDR3 length equals 14 residues. Trimming took 6 bases from V and 6 from J; bases not matched to a gene: 6. CDR3 sequence: CSVGGTSGPNEQFF. DNA for the CDR3: TGCAGCGTCGGGGGGACTAGCGGGCCCAATGAGCAGTTCTTC.

The V and J genes are TRBV9 and TRBJ2-1; 11 bases are shared with TRBD2. The germline CDR1 and CDR2 sequences are SGDLS and YYNGEE. This CDR3 spans 15 amino acids. The V segment lost 0 bases and the J segment 10 bases; nucleotides outside the gene matches: 6. For the CDR3, the DNA is TGTGCCAGCAGCGTAGCTAGCGGGGGGTCTGGAGAGCAGTTCTTC. Translation: CASSVASGGSGEQFF.

This clone was seen once. The chain recombines TRBV5-1 with TRBJ2-7; the D gene is possibly TRBD1 (6 bases). Germline-derived CDR1 and CDR2 are SGHRS and YFSETQ. The CDR3 totals 13 residues. The germline V and J ends were trimmed by 3 bases and 2 bases, with 9 bases remaining between them. The CDR3 nucleotides read TGCGCCAGCAGCTCCGGACAGCCCTACGAGCAGTACTTC. Translated, it gives CASSSGQPYEQYF.

The genes are TRBV6-5 and TRBJ1-3, with 8 bases aligning to TRBD1. The germline V gene encodes CDR1 MNHEY and CDR2 SVGAGI. With V trimmed by 6 bases and J by 3 bases, 7 bases remained unmatched. CDR3 length: 15 amino acids. The CDR3 protein is CASSRGTGGGNTIYF. The CDR3 DNA reads as TGTGCCAGCAGCCGCGGGACAGGCGGTGGAAACACCATATATTTT.

The rearrangement links TRBV6-1 to TRBJ1-5, with TRBD1 identical over 8 bases. Germline-derived CDR1 and CDR2 are MNHNS and SASEGT. With V trimmed by 10 bases and J by 6 bases, 14 bases remained unmatched. The CDR3 has 15 residues. This CDR3 reads CATSPAGGWGQPQHF. The CDR3 DNA sequence: TGTGCCACCTCCCCCGCAGGGGGCTGGGGTCAGCCCCAGCATTTT.

This chain uses TRBV29-1 with TRBJ2-1, with 10 bases that match TRBD1. Trimming removed 3 bases from V and 3 bases from J; junction bases left unmatched: 14. CDR3 length: 18 amino acids. CDR1 is SQVTM and CDR2 is ANQGSEA in the germline V gene. This CDR3 is CSVDGPGTGEGGYNEQFF. The CDR3 bases are TGCAGCGTTGATGGGCCGGGGACAGGGGAGGGGGGCTACAATGAGCAGTTCTTC.

V is TRBV25-1 and J is TRBJ1-3; D gene uncertain. Germline V gene sequence: CDR1 MGHDK, CDR2 SYGVNS. The CDR3 has 14 amino acids. The ends were cut back, 6 bases at V and 0 bases at J, with 9 bases in the middle. The CDR3 region is CASRTESSGNTIYF. CDR3 sequence (DNA): TGTGCCAGCAGAACAGAAAGCTCTGGAAACACCATATATTTT.

The chain employs TRBV6-1 and TRBJ2-4; D gene ambiguous. Trimming stripped 4 bases from V and 16 bases from J, with 14 bases between. The germline CDR1 and CDR2 sequences are MNHNS and SASEGT. The CDR3 runs 11 residues. The CDR3 loop is CASSAMEIIYF. The DNA for the CDR3 is TGTGCCAGCAGTGCCATGGAGATAATCTACTTC.

J is TRBJ1-6 and V is TRBV7-2, with TRBD1 matching 9 bases. With V trimmed by 5 bases and J by 10 bases, 3 bases remained unmatched. Germline loops: CDR1 SGHTA, CDR2 FQGNSA. The CDR3 is made up of 13 amino acids. The CDR3 sequence: CASSPGTGSPLHF. DNA of the CDR3: TGTGCCAGCAGCCCCGGGACAGGGTCACCCCTCCACTTT.

The chain is built from TRBV5-1 and TRBJ1-2; 8 bases line up with TRBD1. CDR1 and CDR2 (germline): SGHRS, YFSETQ. With 4 bases clipped from V and 2 bases from J, the junction kept 10 bases outside the gene matches. The CDR3 spans 16 residues. CDR3 DNA: TGCGCCAGCAGCGGGACAGGCCGCGTCCTAAACTATGGCTACACCTTC. It encodes CASSGTGRVLNYGYTF. The full variable domain, rest sourced from reference TRBV5-1 and TRBJ1-2, is KAGVTQTPRYLIKTRGQQVTLSCSPISGHRSVSWYQQTPGQGLQFLFEYFSETQRNKGNFPGRFSGRQFSNSRSEMNVSTLELGDSALYLCASSGTGRVLNYGYTFGSGTRLTVV.

This CDR3 is CATRQGAGGELFF. The CDR3, as DNA: TGTGCCACCAGGCAGGGGGCAGGCGGGGAGCTGTTTTTT. V usage is TRBV15 and J usage is TRBJ2-2; 8 bases line up with TRBD1. V was pared by 6 bases and J by 7 bases, with 4 bases of the junction left unmatched. The germline V gene encodes CDR1 LNHNV and CDR2 YYDKDF (reference sequence). The CDR3 runs to 13 residues.

The chain employs TRBV5-8 and TRBJ2-1; 11 nucleotides line up with TRBD1. Per the germline V gene, CDR1 is SGHTS and CDR2 is YDEGEE. This CDR3 has 14 amino acids. J was trimmed by 6 bases and V by 7 bases; bases with no gene match: 6. CDR3 bases: TGTGCCAGCGCCCCGGGACAGGGGGTCAATGAGCAGTTCTTC. Residues: CASAPGQGVNEQFF.

The chain couples TRBV27 to TRBJ1-2; TRBD1 matches 9 bases. The CDR3 extends over 17 amino acids. Per the germline V gene, CDR1 is MNHEY and CDR2 is SMNVEV (reference sequence). V gave up 4 bases and J gave up 5 bases; unmatched junction bases: 14. CDR3 in amino acids: CASSSRSRDRDYYGYTF. Written as DNA, the CDR3 is TGTGCCAGCAGTTCCCGGTCCCGGGACAGGGACTATTATGGCTACACCTTC.

V is TRBV27 and J is TRBJ2-5; D perhaps matches TRBD1 (5 bases). The better agreement between TRBJ2-7 and the DNA end casts doubt on the J call. The CDR3 totals 11 residues. Germline V lookup: CDR1 MNHEY, CDR2 SMNVEV (reference sequence). This CDR3 reads CASSQGHEQYF. Here the CDR3 DNA reads TGTGCCAGCAGTCAGGGTCACGAGCAGTACTTC.

This sequence joins TRBV7-2 and TRBJ2-2; a possible D gene is TRBD2 (5 bases). CDR1 SGHTA and CDR2 FQGNSA come from the germline V gene. The CDR3 sequence is 17 residues long. Trimming pared 6 bases from V and 3 bases from J, leaving 20 bases between. Here the CDR3 DNA reads TGTGCCAGCAGTTTCCGCCGCGGGCTCCTGGACACCGGGGAGCTGTTTTTT. Its translation is CASSFRRGLLDTGELFF. Looking up the rest from reference TRBV7-2 and TRBJ2-2 gives the full variable domain: GAGVSQSPSNKVTEKGKDVELRCDPISGHTALYWYRQSLGQGLEFLIYFQGNSAPDKSGLPSDRFSAERTGGSVSTLTIQRTQQEDSAVYLCASSFRRGLLDTGELFFGEGSRLTVL.